The following is a TCR beta chain sequence with its context. This clonotype was picked up many times. Its recognized antigen is unknown. No base quality values were provided; no much bigger clone lies one nucleotide off. The sequencer listed for this sample is Illumina HiSeq 2500. Quantitative 5'-RACE with molecular barcodes was the method used to prepare the TCR beta libraries. The source study handled its data this way. A new computational method, built on a probabilistic model of VDJ rearrangement, was used to identify disease-linked TCR variants. TCRdb reworked the public reads: Q25 trimming with fastp, MiXCR clone assembly, productive beta chains retained. Entries that share a CDR3 protein sequence are merged under the most common genes and DNA. These V and J calls are TCRdb output, not the study's own analysis. Within this sample are about 31,000 distinct CDR3 sequences, with 7.2% of them counted one time only. The top ten hold roughly 10% of the sample.

According to the germline V gene (reference sequence), CDR1 reads LGHDT and CDR2 reads YNNKEL. Between the V and J ends, shortened by 7 bases and 5 bases respectively, the junction contains 11 bases. The CDR3 numbers 12 residues from cysteine through phenylalanine. CDR3 DNA only is kept here, 36 bases in frame from base 1. This record comes from a study of CD8 T cells in ankylosing spondylitis (dated by TCRdb to 2015 to 2018). Study-wide context: To find TCR variants linked to disease, the study profiled T cell receptor beta repertoires in ankylosing spondylitis patients and healthy donors. The full study cohort was made up of about 25 ankylosing spondylitis patients and fewer than 120 healthy donors. Peripheral blood was sampled, and synovial fluid was also collected from ankylosing spondylitis patients. General findings and caveats noted by the study authors: Blood from ankylosing spondylitis patients appeared to be characterized by a TCR beta motif composed of under 10 highly homologous amino acid variants. The disease-linked clones were reported to be significantly enriched in matched synovial fluid samples from ankylosing spondylitis patients. In peripheral blood, the disease-linked clones were found at relatively low frequencies and had a CD8+ phenotype. Some motif variants were previously reported in synovial fluid and blood of reactive arthritis patients, suggesting common disease-initiation mechanisms.

The receptor was isolated from a male donor with ankylosing spondylitis or in good health (not recorded which). The rearranged chain carries TRBV3-1 and TRBJ1-2, with the D gene too uncertain to name. The sample consisted of blood, either unsorted or a sorted T cell fraction (not recorded which). The nucleotides are TGTGCCAGCACCAAATGGGGATATGGCTACACCTTC. The encoded protein is CASTKWGYGYTF.